This TCR beta chain came from a study of cytomegalovirus exposure and HLA in healthy donors. Study as a whole: Researchers found that roughly 81% of 350 to 500 genotyped donors fell within the Caucasian-associated ancestry cluster. Study-wide findings and caveats: Most TCRs appeared rarely, but some public TCRs recurred in many donors. Trimming of TCR beta V- and J-genes showed a link, identified in a later analysis, to a missense DCLRE1C variant.

Notes on this clone: Its antigen is as yet unknown.

Both 60 Vbeta primers and 13 Jbeta primers went into the PCR. Sequencing was performed with immunoSEQ multiplex PCR; in TCRdb, only in-frame clones are kept and a portion is missing. The sample includes about 120,000 clones, over 65% seen only once; the top ten take 2.7%. The receptor comes from a woman in her thirties or forties in good health and CMV-seropositive. Material: PBMCs.

Here the CDR3 DNA reads TGTGCCAGCAGCCGACGGGAGGTCAAAACTGAAGCTTTCTTT. Translation gives CASSRREVKTEAFF. The rearrangement uses TRBV5-5 and TRBJ1-1; D is unresolved. The V gene lost 4 bases and the J gene lost 5 bases, with 15 bases spanning the gap. This CDR3 comprises 14 residues. Germline V CDR1 and CDR2: SGHKS, YYEKEE (reference sequence).